Below, one T cell receptor (beta chain) is given with its context. Trimming left V 0 bases short and J 3 bases short, with 12 bases between. CDR1 is LNHNV and CDR2 is YYDKDF in the germline V gene (reference sequence). This CDR3 spans 15 amino acids. MiXCR, run by TCRdb on the 5' RACE reads, gives a single entry per CDR3 protein. Seen here are around 130,000 distinct CDR3 sequences, 11% to 15% observed once, and the top ten hold 25% to 30%. The data stem from a study of T-cell memory formation after mild COVID-19. The chain combines TRBV15 with TRBJ2-7; D is unresolved. The TCR was taken from an adult woman who had mild COVID-19 (a few samples of this study predate the infection). Cell type and time point are not known. Sequenced material: PBMCs or a T cell subset sorted from them (not recorded which). The CDR3 coding sequence is TGTGCCACCAGCAGAGAACCCCCGGGCGGCTACGAGCAGTACTTC. Its protein is CATSREPPGGYEQYF.